This T cell receptor beta chain was documented in a study of T cell responses to AZD1222 COVID-19 vaccine. Profiling relied on immunoSEQ multiplex PCR, and the TCRdb table lists in-frame clones only, not all of them. The sample has 200,000 to 300,000 clones, about 92% seen once. With regard to this clone: Its antigen is not known.

This CDR3 has 15 amino acids. The ends were cut back, 7 bases at V and 0 bases at J, with 18 bases in the middle. CDR1 is SQVTM and CDR2 is ANQGSEA in the germline V gene. Study conclusions and caveats: White British people made up most donors, females outnumbered males, and clonal diversity was possibly underestimated. Baseline antibody screening turned up just six or seven seropositive AZD1222 recipients. Repertoires were sampled only after the peak T cell response. Nearly half of spike-specific TCRs reportedly target unmutated variant regions.

Specimen: peripheral blood, collected on day 0 of AZD1222 vaccination. This receptor was identified in an adult in good health. The chain couples TRBV29-1 to TRBJ1-2; possible D gene TRBD1, 6 bases. The CDR3 sequence: CSATEMTGANYGYTF. CDR3 nucleotides: TGCAGCGCTACCGAGATGACAGGAGCTAACTATGGCTACACCTTC.